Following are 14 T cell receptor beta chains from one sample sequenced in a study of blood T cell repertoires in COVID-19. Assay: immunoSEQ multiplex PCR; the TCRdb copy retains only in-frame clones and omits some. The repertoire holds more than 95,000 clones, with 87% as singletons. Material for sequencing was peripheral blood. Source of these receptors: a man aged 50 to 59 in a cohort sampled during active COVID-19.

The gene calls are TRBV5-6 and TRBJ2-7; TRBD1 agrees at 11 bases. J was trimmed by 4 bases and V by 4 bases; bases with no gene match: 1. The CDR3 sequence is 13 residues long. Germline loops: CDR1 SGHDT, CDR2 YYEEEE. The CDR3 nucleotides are TGTGCCAGCAGCCGGGACAGGGGGTACGAGCAGTACGTC. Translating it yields CASSRDRGYEQYV.

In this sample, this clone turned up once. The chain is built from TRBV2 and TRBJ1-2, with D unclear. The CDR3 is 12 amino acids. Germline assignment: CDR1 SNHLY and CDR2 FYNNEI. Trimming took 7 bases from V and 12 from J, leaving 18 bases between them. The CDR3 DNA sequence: TGTGCCAGCATGGATGTCGCGGTCCTTCACACCTTC. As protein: CASMDVAVLHTF.

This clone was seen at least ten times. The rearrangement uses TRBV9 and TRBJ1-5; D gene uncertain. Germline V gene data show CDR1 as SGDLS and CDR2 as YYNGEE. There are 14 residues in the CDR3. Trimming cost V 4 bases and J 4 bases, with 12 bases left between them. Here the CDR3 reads CASSPGSWNQPQHF. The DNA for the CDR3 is TGTGCCAGCAGCCCGGGGTCCTGGAATCAGCCCCAGCATTTT.

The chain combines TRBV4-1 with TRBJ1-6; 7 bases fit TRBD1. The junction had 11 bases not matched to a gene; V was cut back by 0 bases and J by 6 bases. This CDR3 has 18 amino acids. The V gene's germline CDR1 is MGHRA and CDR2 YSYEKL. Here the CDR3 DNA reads TGCGCCAGCAGCCAAGATGGCGGGACAGTAAGCACTAATTCACCCCTCCACTTT. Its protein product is CASSQDGGTVSTNSPLHF.

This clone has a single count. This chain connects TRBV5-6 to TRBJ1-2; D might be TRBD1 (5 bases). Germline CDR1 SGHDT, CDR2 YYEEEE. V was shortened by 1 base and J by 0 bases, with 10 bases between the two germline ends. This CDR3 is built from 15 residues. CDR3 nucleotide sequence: TGTGCCAGCAGCTTGTTGATGACAGCTAACTATGGCTACACCTTC. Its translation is CASSLLMTANYGYTF.

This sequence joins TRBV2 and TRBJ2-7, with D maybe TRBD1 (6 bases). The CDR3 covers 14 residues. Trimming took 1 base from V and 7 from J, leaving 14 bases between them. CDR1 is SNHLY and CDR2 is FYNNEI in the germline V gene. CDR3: CASSEGGPPREQYV. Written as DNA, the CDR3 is TGTGCCAGCAGTGAAGGGGGGCCCCCGAGGGAGCAGTACGTC.

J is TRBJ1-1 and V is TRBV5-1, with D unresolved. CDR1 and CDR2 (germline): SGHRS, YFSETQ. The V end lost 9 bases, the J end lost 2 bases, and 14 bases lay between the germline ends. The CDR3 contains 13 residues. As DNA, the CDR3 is TGCGCCACCATGGAGGGAACAAACACTGAAGCTTTCTTT. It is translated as CATMEGTNTEAFF.

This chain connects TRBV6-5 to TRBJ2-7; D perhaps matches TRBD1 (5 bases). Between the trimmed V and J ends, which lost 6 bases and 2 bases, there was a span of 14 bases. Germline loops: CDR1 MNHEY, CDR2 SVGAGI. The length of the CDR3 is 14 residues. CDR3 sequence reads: CASRRGTGAYEQYF. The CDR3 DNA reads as TGTGCCAGCAGGCGAGGCACAGGAGCCTACGAGCAGTACTTC.

This CDR3 is CASSGGGEETQYF. CDR3 sequence (DNA): TGTGCCAGCAGTGGTGGCGGGGAAGAGACCCAGTACTTC. The chain links TRBV2 to TRBJ2-5; a weak D match, TRBD2 (6 bases). CDR1 and CDR2 from the germline V gene are SNHLY and FYNNEI. V was cut by 4 bases and J by 3 bases, with 9 bases left in between. The CDR3 has 13 residues.

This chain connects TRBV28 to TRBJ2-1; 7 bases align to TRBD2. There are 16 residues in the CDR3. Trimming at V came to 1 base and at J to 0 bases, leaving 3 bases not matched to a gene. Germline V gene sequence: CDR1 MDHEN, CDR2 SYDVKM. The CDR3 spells CASSLSGGSSYNEQFF. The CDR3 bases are TGTGCCAGCAGTTTATCCGGCGGGAGCTCCTACAATGAGCAGTTCTTC.

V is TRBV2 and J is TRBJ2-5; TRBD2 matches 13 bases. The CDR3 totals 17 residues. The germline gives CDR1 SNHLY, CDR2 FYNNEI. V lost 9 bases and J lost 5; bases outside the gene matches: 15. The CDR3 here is CASDRLLAGGPGETQYF. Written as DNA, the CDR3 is TGTGCCAGTGACAGGTTACTAGCGGGGGGGCCCGGGGAGACCCAGTACTTC.

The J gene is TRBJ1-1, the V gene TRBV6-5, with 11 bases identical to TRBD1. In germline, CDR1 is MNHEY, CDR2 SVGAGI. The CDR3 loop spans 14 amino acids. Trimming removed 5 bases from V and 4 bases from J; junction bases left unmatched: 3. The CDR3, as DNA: TGTGCCAGCAGTCTCGGGACAGGGGGCACTGAAGCTTTCTTT. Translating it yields CASSLGTGGTEAFF.

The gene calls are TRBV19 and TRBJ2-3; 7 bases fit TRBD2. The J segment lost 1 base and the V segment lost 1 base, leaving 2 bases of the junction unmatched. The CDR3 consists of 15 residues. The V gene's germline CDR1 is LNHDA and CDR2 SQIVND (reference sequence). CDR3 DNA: TGTGCCAGTAGTATAGGTCGGGGGGGCACAGATACGCAGTATTTT. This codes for CASSIGRGGTDTQYF.

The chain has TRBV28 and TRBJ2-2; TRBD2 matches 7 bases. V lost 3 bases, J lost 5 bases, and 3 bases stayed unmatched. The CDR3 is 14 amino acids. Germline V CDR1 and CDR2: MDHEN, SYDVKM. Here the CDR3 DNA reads TGTGCCAGCAGTTTCCTAGCGGAGACCGGGGAGCTGTTTTTT. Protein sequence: CASSFLAETGELFF.